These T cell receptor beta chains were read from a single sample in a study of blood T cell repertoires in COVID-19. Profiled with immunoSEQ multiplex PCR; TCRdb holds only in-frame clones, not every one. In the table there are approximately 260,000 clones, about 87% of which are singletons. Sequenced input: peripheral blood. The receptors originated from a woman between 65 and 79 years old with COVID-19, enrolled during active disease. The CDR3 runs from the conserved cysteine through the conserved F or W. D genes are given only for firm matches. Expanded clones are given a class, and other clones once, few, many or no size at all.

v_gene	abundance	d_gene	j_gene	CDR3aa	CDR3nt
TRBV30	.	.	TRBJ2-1	CAWSRGAPRANEQFF	TGTGCCTGGAGTCGGGGAGCCCCCCGGGCCAATGAGCAGTTCTTC
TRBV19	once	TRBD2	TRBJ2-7	CASSATSGIVNLYEQYF	TGTGCCAGTAGTGCCACTAGCGGGATTGTAAATCTCTACGAGCAGTACTTC
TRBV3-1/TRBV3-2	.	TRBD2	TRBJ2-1	CASSHGSLAGGGNEQFF	TGTGCCAGCAGCCACGGATCTCTAGCGGGAGGAGGCAATGAGCAGTTCTTC
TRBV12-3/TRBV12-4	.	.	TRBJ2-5	CASREQGETQYF	TGTGCCAGCAGAGAGCAGGGAGAGACCCAGTACTTC
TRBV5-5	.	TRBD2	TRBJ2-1	CASRATSGSYNEQFF	TGTGCCAGCAGGGCGACTAGCGGCTCCTACAATGAGCAGTTCTTC
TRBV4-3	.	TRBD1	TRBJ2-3	CASSQLGTGPTDTQYF	TGCGCCAGCAGCCAATTGGGGACAGGGCCCACAGATACGCAGTATTTT
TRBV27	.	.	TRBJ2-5	CASSSLADSPKTQYF	TGTGCCAGCAGTTCCCTAGCGGACAGTCCCAAGACCCAGTACTTC
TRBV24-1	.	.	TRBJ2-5	CATSHGTLETQYF	TGTGCCACCAGCCATGGGACTTTGGAGACCCAGTACTTC
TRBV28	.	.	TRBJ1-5	CASLSAVFGNQPQHF	TGTGCCAGCCTTAGTGCCGTGTTTGGCAATCAGCCCCAGCATTTT
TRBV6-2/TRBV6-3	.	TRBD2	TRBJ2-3	CASSYAGGLTSGTDTQYF	TGTGCCAGCAGTTATGCGGGGGGCCTTACTAGCGGCACAGATACGCAGTATTTT